This is a list of T cell receptor beta chains from one sample in a study of shared clonotypes between healthy human individuals. The assay was immunoSEQ multiplex PCR, and TCRdb's table has in-frame clones only and misses some. The data hold around 1.6 million clones, with around 98% observed a single time. The sample consisted of naive CD4+ T cells sorted from blood. The receptors here all came from a man aged 25 to 40 in good health. Both conserved end residues are part of each CDR3. A D gene is named only where the DNA matches it firmly. Clone sizes are given selectively: once, few, many, or a class where the clone is expanded.

NA	TRBV27	TRBJ2-1	NA	TGTGCCAGCAGTTTACGTCGCTACAATGAGCAGTTCTTC	CASSLRRYNEQFF
TRBD1	TRBV18	TRBJ2-7	NA	TGTGCCAGCTCACCACCCGGCCGGGACAGGGCCTCTTACGAGCAGTACTTC	CASSPPGRDRASYEQYF
TRBD2	TRBV5-1	TRBJ2-3	NA	TGCGCCAGCAGCTTGGGGGTACTAGCGGGAGTACTATGGGGCACAGATACGCAGTATTTT	CASSLGVLAGVLWGTDTQYF
NA	TRBV5-5	TRBJ1-4	NA	TGTGCCAGCAGCTTCGGCCCGAGCGAAAAACTGTTTTTT	CASSFGPSEKLFF
TRBD1	TRBV7-3	TRBJ2-1	NA	TGTGCCAGCAGCCCAGACAGGGACAATGAGCAGTTCTTC	CASSPDRDNEQFF
TRBD2	TRBV6-1	TRBJ2-3	NA	TGTGCCAGCAAGGCGGGAGCCACGCAGTATTTT	CASKAGATQYF
NA	TRBV19	TRBJ1-1	NA	TGTGCCAGTAGCCAACCAATAGGACTAATGAACACTGAAGCTTTCTTT	CASSQPIGLMNTEAFF
NA	TRBV19	TRBJ1-2	NA	TGTGCCAGTAGTATGTCCTGGGGAGAGAGATCGGGAGGCTACACCTTC	CASSMSWGERSGGYTF
NA	TRBV5-1	TRBJ2-7	NA	TGCGCCAGCAGCTTGCTGGGACAATACTACGAGCAGTACTTC	CASSLLGQYYEQYF
TRBD2	TRBV4-1	TRBJ2-1	NA	TGCGCCAGCAGCCAAGGTATGCTAGCGGGAGCCTACAATGAGCAGTTCTTC	CASSQGMLAGAYNEQFF
NA	TRBV5-4	TRBJ1-4	NA	TGTGCCAGCAGTTCAGGGAATGTCAATGAAAAACTGTTTTTT	CASSSGNVNEKLFF
NA	TRBV6-5	TRBJ2-2	NA	TGTGCCAGCACCCCCTTGTCCGGCAACACCGGGGAGCTGTTTTTT	CASTPLSGNTGELFF
NA	TRBV5-5	TRBJ1-5	NA	TGTGCCAGCAGCTTGGGGGCCGGGACTCTCGGTCAGCCCCAGCATTTT	CASSLGAGTLGQPQHF
TRBD2	TRBV10-3	TRBJ2-3	NA	TGTGCCTCCTGTCTGGGACTAGGTAATGAGGATACGCAGTATTTT	CASCLGLGNEDTQYF
NA	TRBV28	TRBJ2-7	NA	TGTGCCTTGCCCGACCGCTACGAGCAGTACTTC	CALPDRYEQYF
NA	TRBV10-1	TRBJ2-7	NA	TGCGCCAGCAGTGATGGGGGTTACGAGCAGTACTTC	CASSDGGYEQYF
NA	TRBV7-9	TRBJ1-5	NA	TGTGCCAGCAGCCGAGGGGACGTCGGCAATCAGCCCCAGCATTTT	CASSRGDVGNQPQHF
TRBD2	TRBV30	TRBJ2-5	NA	TGTGCCTGGAGCGGCGGACTAGCGGGACCGAAGACCCAGTACTTC	CAWSGGLAGPKTQYF
NA	TRBV19	TRBJ1-1	once	TGTGCCAGTAGTATTAAGCTAGCGAACACTGAAGCTTTCTTT	CASSIKLANTEAFF
TRBD2	TRBV5-1	TRBJ2-5	NA	TGCGCCAGCAGCCCCGGGACGGGAGGAGAGACCCAGTACTTC	CASSPGTGGETQYF
TRBD1	TRBV7-9	TRBJ2-2	once	TGTGCCAGCAGCGTACTACAGGGGGCGAGTAACACCGGGGAGCTGTTTTTT	CASSVLQGASNTGELFF
NA	TRBV28	TRBJ2-5	NA	TGTGCCAGCAGTTTAGTTGGGGTCCACCAAGAGACCCAGTACTTC	CASSLVGVHQETQYF
TRBD2	TRBV18	TRBJ2-7	NA	TGTGCCAGCTCACCCGGCGGGAGTATGGCCGAGCAGTACTTC	CASSPGGSMAEQYF
NA	TRBV29-1	TRBJ2-1	NA	TGCAGCGTTGGGAAAAAGGAGCAGTTCTTC	CSVGKKEQFF
NA	TRBV9	TRBJ2-1	NA	TGTGCCAGCAGCGTAGGGGGAGCGGGTGTCCCGTACAATGAGCAGTTCTTC	CASSVGGAGVPYNEQFF
NA	TRBV5-4	TRBJ2-1	NA	TGTGCCAGCAGCTTGGAACAGTCCACCTACAATGAGCAGTTCTTC	CASSLEQSTYNEQFF
TRBD1	TRBV11-2	TRBJ2-7	NA	TGTGCCAGCAGCCTCCCCGGGACAGTCCCCTACGAGCAGTACTTC	CASSLPGTVPYEQYF
NA	TRBV25-1	TRBJ2-3	NA	TGTGCCAGCAGCAAAGCGGGTAGCACAGATACGCAGTATTTT	CASSKAGSTDTQYF
NA	TRBV9	TRBJ1-4	NA	TGTGCCAGCAGCGTAGCACAGTTTAATCAAAAACTGTTTTTT	CASSVAQFNQKLFF
NA	TRBV29-1	TRBJ1-3	NA	TGCAGCGCCGCCAGTAGTTACGGAAACACCATATATTTT	CSAASSYGNTIYF
TRBD1	TRBV4-1	TRBJ2-5	NA	TGCGCCAGCAGCCAAGAAGGGGACAGGGGGCGGGAGACCCAGTACTTC	CASSQEGDRGRETQYF
NA	TRBV5-5	TRBJ2-3	NA	TGTGCCAGCAGCTTGTTGGGACTGGGGGGACCAGATACGCAGTATTTT	CASSLLGLGGPDTQYF
TRBD1	TRBV7-2	TRBJ2-2	NA	TGTGCCAGCAGCAGCTACCGGGACAGGTTTGTCACCGGGGAGCTGTTTTTT	CASSSYRDRFVTGELFF
NA	TRBV5-1	TRBJ2-5	NA	TGCGCCAGCAGCTTAGGCGTGTCAGGAGAGACCCAGTACTTC	CASSLGVSGETQYF
NA	TRBV6-1	TRBJ1-1	NA	TGTGCCAGCAGTGAAAGAATGTTCAGGGCTTTCTTT	CASSERMFRAFF
NA	TRBV5-1	TRBJ2-5	NA	TGCGCCAGCAGTACTGGCAGCCCCCAAGAGACCCAGTACTTC	CASSTGSPQETQYF
NA	TRBV18	TRBJ1-4	NA	TGTGCCAGCTCGCCGAGGGAGTGGGGAGAAAAACTGTTTTTT	CASSPREWGEKLFF
NA	TRBV6-5	TRBJ2-6	NA	TGTGCCAGCAGTTACTCTCAGGGGCCTGGGGCCAACGTCCTGACTTTC	CASSYSQGPGANVLTF
NA	TRBV19	TRBJ1-1	NA	TGTGCCAGTAGTACTACCGGGACACCTAACACTGAAGCTTTCTTT	CASSTTGTPNTEAFF
NA	TRBV18	TRBJ2-1	once	TGTGCCAGCTCCCAAGGTACTAGTCTGAGGGGCAATGAGCAGTTCTTC	CASSQGTSLRGNEQFF
TRBD2	TRBV18	TRBJ2-7	NA	TGTGCCAGCTCACCTAAGCCGGGACTAGACTCCTACGAGCAGTACTTC	CASSPKPGLDSYEQYF
TRBD1	TRBV5-1	TRBJ2-5	NA	TGCGCCAGCAGCTTGTCTGCGACAGGGCAAGAGACCCAGTACTTC	CASSLSATGQETQYF
TRBD1	TRBV11-2	TRBJ1-2	once	TGTGCCAGCAGCTCTTCAGGGGGCGTATATGGCTACACCTTC	CASSSSGGVYGYTF
NA	TRBV30	TRBJ1-5	NA	TGTGCCTGGAGTGTAGGGACCTCTGTATATCAGCCCCAGCATTTT	CAWSVGTSVYQPQHF
NA	TRBV30	TRBJ2-7	NA	TGTGCCGGTTCCCAAGGGGGCTACGAGCAGTACTTC	CAGSQGGYEQYF
TRBD1	TRBV14	TRBJ2-5	NA	TGTGCCAGCAGCCAAGATCACATGTCGGGACAGGGGGCCGAAGAGACCCAGTACTTC	CASSQDHMSGQGAEETQYF
NA	TRBV27	TRBJ1-2	NA	TGTGCCAGCAGTTTATTAAGGGAAGGGGGGAAGGGCTACACCTTC	CASSLLREGGKGYTF
TRBD1	TRBV5-1	TRBJ2-3	NA	TGCGCCAGCAGCTTACAGGACAGGGAGACAGATACGCAGTATTTT	CASSLQDRETDTQYF
NA	TRBV5-1	TRBJ2-5	once	TGCGCCAGCAGCCTGACAGGATTCCAAGAGACCCAGTACTTC	CASSLTGFQETQYF
TRBD1	TRBV7-9	TRBJ2-7	NA	TGTGCCAGCAGCTTACCCATAGAACCGGGACAGGGGGCCTACGAGCAGTACTTC	CASSLPIEPGQGAYEQYF
NA	TRBV10-3	TRBJ1-5	NA	TGTGCCATCACTAGGGACATCAATCAGCCCCAGCATTTT	CAITRDINQPQHF
NA	TRBV28	TRBJ2-2	NA	TGTGCCACCGCCCCCCCGCGAGGGGAACCGAACACCGGGGAGCTGTTTTTT	CATAPPRGEPNTGELFF